A single sample is the source of the 21 T cell receptor beta chains below, sequenced in a study of CD8+CD57+ T cells in acquired aplastic anemia. Individuals selected for sequencing had exhibited CD8+CD57+ cell expansion on flow cytometry. The TCR beta profiling, which covered VDJ combination and CDR3 sequence, was carried out using genomic DNA as the template. Via MiXCR, TCRdb re-called the reads, giving one row per CDR3 protein. The sample holds around 150,000 distinct CDR3 sequences, over 70% seen once. Specimen: sorted CD4+, CD8+, or CD8+CD57+ T cells (not recorded which) from PBMCs. The receptors were gathered from a human donor with aplastic anemia.

The chain has TRBV20-1 and TRBJ2-1; 10 bases map to TRBD2. The V and J ends lost 0 bases and 10 bases, in that order; junction bases with no gene match: 15. Germline V gene sequence: CDR1 DFQATT, CDR2 SNEGSKA (reference sequence). CDR3 length: 17 residues. CDR3 loop: CSARDQDSSGRPYEQFF. The CDR3 coding sequence is TGCAGTGCTAGAGACCAGGATTCTAGCGGGAGACCCTACGAGCAGTTCTTC.

The chain joins TRBV20-1 to TRBJ2-7; D unclear. Per germline, CDR1 DFQATT and CDR2 SNEGSKA (reference sequence). The CDR3 has 13 residues. V was clipped by 3 bases and J by 2 bases, with 11 bases between them. The CDR3 spells CSASASATYEQYF. The CDR3 nucleotides read TGCAGTGCTAGCGCCAGCGCTACCTACGAGCAGTACTTC.

The chain links TRBV5-1 to TRBJ2-7; 8 positions match TRBD1. The CDR3 consists of 14 residues. Per germline, CDR1 SGHRS and CDR2 YFSETQ. V shed 4 bases, J shed 5 bases, and the junction held 8 bases outside the gene matches. The CDR3 DNA reads as TGCGCCAGCAGCATCGGACAGGGTCGCGACGAGCAGTACTTC. It is translated as CASSIGQGRDEQYF.

The chain is built from TRBV10-2 and TRBJ2-3, with D unresolved. Germline V gene data show CDR1 as WSHSY and CDR2 as SAAADI. The germline V and J ends were trimmed by 6 bases and 1 base, with 11 bases remaining between them. The CDR3 extends over 14 amino acids. This CDR3 reads CASSGIAGTDTQYF. The CDR3 DNA reads TGCGCCAGCAGCGGTATTGCGGGCACAGATACGCAGTATTTT.

The chain has TRBV7-6 and TRBJ2-3; perhaps TRBD2 as D (6 bases). Looked up from germline, CDR1 is SGHVS and CDR2 is FNYEAQ. V was cut by 6 bases and J by 2 bases, with 12 bases left in between. The CDR3 runs 14 residues. The CDR3 DNA is TGTGCCAGCAGATCCTCTAGCGTCACAGATACGCAGTATTTT. This translates into CASRSSSVTDTQYF.

The sample holds many counts of this clonotype. This CDR3 reads CASSFRQIMNNEQFF. The CDR3 coding sequence is TGCGCCAGCAGCTTCCGACAGATAATGAACAATGAGCAGTTCTTC. This chain links TRBV5-1 with TRBJ2-1, with a weak D call TRBD1 (5 bases). Trimming removed 2 bases at V and 5 bases at J, with 14 bases between. CDR3 size: 15 residues. CDR1 is SGHRS, CDR2 YFSETQ, per germline.

Written as DNA, the CDR3 is TGTGCCAGCATTGCTCCCGGAGGGACTAATGGCTACACCTTC. It codes for CASIAPGGTNGYTF. The V call is TRBV6-6, the J call TRBJ1-2; maybe TRBD1 (5 bases). The CDR3 covers 14 residues. Between the trimmed V and J ends, which lost 7 bases and 6 bases, there was a span of 18 bases. Germline CDR1 is MNHNY and CDR2 is SVGAGI (reference sequence).

Details on this clonotype: A read error may account for a junction end that differs from germline. The chain is built from TRBV10-1 and TRBJ1-4; TRBD1 matches 8 bases. The germline V gene has CDR1 WNHNN and CDR2 SYGVQD (reference sequence). This CDR3 is 14 amino acids long. In nucleotides, the CDR3 is TGTGCCAGCAGTATGGGGACAGGATCCGAAAAACTGTTTTTT. Amino acids: CASSMGTGSEKLFF.

The chain joins TRBV5-5 to TRBJ1-4; TRBD1 matches at 9 bases. The germline V gene encodes CDR1 SGHKS and CDR2 YYEKEE (reference sequence). Losses at the gene ends were 4 bases for V and 7 bases for J; bases not matched to a gene: 11. The CDR3 spans 16 residues. The DNA of the CDR3 is TGTGCCAGCAGCCCGGACAGGGGCTGTGGATCTGAAAAACTGTTTTTT. Translating gives CASSPDRGCGSEKLFF.

The chain employs TRBV11-3 and TRBJ2-3; 16 bases fit TRBD2. This CDR3 is 18 amino acids long. The V gene end was trimmed by 5 bases and the J gene end by 3 bases; junction bases not matched to a gene: 8. Per the germline V gene, CDR1 is SGHNT and CDR2 is YENEEA. CDR3 nucleotide sequence: TGTGCCAGCAGCCTGGGGACTAGCGGGAGGGTGGGGACAGATACGCAGTATTTT. It is translated as CASSLGTSGRVGTDTQYF.

Worth noting for this clonotype: Mismatch with germline at one junction end may stem from a read error. The J gene is TRBJ2-2, the V gene TRBV25-1; D is possibly TRBD2 (5 bases). CDR1 is MGHDK, CDR2 SYGVNS, per germline. There are 14 residues in the CDR3. The CDR3 loop is CASSELATTGELSF. CDR3 coding DNA: TGTGCCAGCAGTGAATTGGCGACCACCGGGGAGCTGTCTTTT. Full variable domain (missing parts from reference TRBV25-1 and TRBJ2-2): EADIYQTPRYLVIGTGKKITLECSQTMGHDKMYWYQQDPGMELHLIHYSYGVNSTEKGDLSSESTVSRIRTEHFPLTLESARPSHTSQYLCASSELATTGELSFGEGSRLTVL.

The sample holds a few counts of this clonotype. The chain combines TRBV7-9 with TRBJ2-2; D unclear. Trimming left V 1 base short and J 6 bases short, with 3 bases between. Germline V gives CDR1 SEHNR, CDR2 FQNEAQ (reference sequence). The CDR3 is made up of 12 amino acids. The CDR3 here is CASSLVSGELFF. In DNA form, the CDR3 reads TGTGCCAGCAGCTTAGTGTCCGGGGAGCTGTTTTTT. Drawing the rest from reference TRBV7-9 and TRBJ2-2, the complete variable domain is DTGVSQNPRHKITKRGQNVTFRCDPISEHNRLYWYRQTLGQGPEFLTYFQNEAQLEKSRLLSDRFSAERPKGSFSTLEIQRTEQGDSAMYLCASSLVSGELFFGEGSRLTVL.

The chain employs TRBV4-1 and TRBJ2-1; 7 positions match TRBD1. J gave up 7 bases and V 1 base, and 7 bases lay outside the gene matches. There are 15 residues in the CDR3. CDR1 MGHRA and CDR2 YSYEKL come from the germline V gene. CDR3 nucleotide sequence: TGCGCCAGCAGCCAAGGACAGGGTGAGGGGAATGAGCAGTTCTTC. Its protein product is CASSQGQGEGNEQFF.

The chain uses TRBV10-3 and TRBJ2-5; 11 bases line up with TRBD1. J gave up 4 bases and V 7 bases, and 8 bases lay outside the gene matches. The CDR3 has 15 residues. CDR1 and CDR2 from the germline V gene are ENHRY and SYGVKD. The CDR3 sequence: CAIKRGQGASETQYF. The DNA for the CDR3 is TGTGCCATCAAACGTGGACAGGGGGCTTCAGAGACCCAGTACTTC.

This chain uses TRBV10-3 with TRBJ2-5; D remains ambiguous. Gene TRBJ2-7 matches the end of the DNA better, so the J call may be wrong. The CDR3 contains 14 residues. The germline V gene encodes CDR1 ENHRY and CDR2 SYGVKD. For the CDR3, the DNA is TGTGCCATCAGTCCAGTGGGGATATCCTACGAGCAGTACTTC. This codes for CAISPVGISYEQYF.

This clonotype is a singleton in its sample. CDR3 nucleotide sequence: TGTGCCAGCAGCTTATACGGGACTAGCGGGAGGGCCATCGCAGATACGCAGTATTTT. It codes for CASSLYGTSGRAIADTQYF. The chain carries TRBV7-9 and TRBJ2-3, with 16 bases lining up with TRBD2. Germline CDR1 SEHNR, CDR2 FQNEAQ (reference sequence). V shed 2 bases and J 4 bases; nucleotides not matched to a gene: 9. The CDR3 is made up of 19 amino acids.

The CDR3: CASSPGTSRGTGELFF. Written as DNA, the CDR3 is TGTGCCAGCAGTCCCGGGACCTCGAGGGGCACCGGGGAGCTGTTTTTT. The J gene is TRBJ2-2, the V gene TRBV12-3 or TRBV12-4; possibly TRBD1 or TRBD2 for D (5 bases each). V was pared by 5 bases and J by 4 bases, with 17 bases between. The CDR3 length is 16 residues.

The chain uses TRBV7-8 and TRBJ1-4; 10 bases fit TRBD1. The V gene's germline CDR1 is SGHVS and CDR2 FQNEAQ. The CDR3 sequence is 17 residues long. With 5 bases clipped from V and 4 bases from J, the junction kept 10 bases outside the gene matches. The CDR3 protein is CASSPRTGGFLNEKLFF. Written as DNA, the CDR3 is TGTGCCAGCAGCCCCCGGACAGGGGGTTTTCTTAATGAAAAACTGTTTTTT.

The chain employs TRBV7-2 and TRBJ1-1; D unclear. The CDR3 consists of 14 residues. The V end lost 5 bases, the J end lost 0 bases, and 10 bases lay between the germline ends. The germline CDR1 and CDR2 sequences are SGHTA and FQGNSA. The chain's CDR3 is CASSPRTMNTEAFF. DNA for the CDR3: TGTGCCAGCAGCCCAAGGACCATGAACACTGAAGCTTTCTTT. Filled out from reference TRBV7-2 and TRBJ1-1, the complete variable domain reads GAGVSQSPSNKVTEKGKDVELRCDPISGHTALYWYRQSLGQGLEFLIYFQGNSAPDKSGLPSDRFSAERTGGSVSTLTIQRTQQEDSAVYLCASSPRTMNTEAFFGQGTRLTVV.

The gene calls are TRBV7-8 and TRBJ1-5; no reliable D call. This CDR3 is 12 amino acids long. The V gene's germline CDR1 is SGHVS and CDR2 FQNEAQ. Trimming pared 0 bases from V and 5 bases from J, leaving 2 bases between. The CDR3 coding sequence is TGTGCCAGCAGCTTAGCTCATCAGCCCCAGCATTTT. Translated: CASSLAHQPQHF.

The sample holds a few counts of this clonotype. The genes are TRBV7-8 and TRBJ2-2; 9 positions agree with TRBD1. CDR1 is SGHVS, CDR2 FQNEAQ, per germline. There are 15 residues in the CDR3. V was clipped by 3 bases and J by 5 bases; unmatched bases: 4. The CDR3: CASSLGTGRTGELFF. As DNA, the CDR3 is TGTGCCAGCAGCTTGGGGACAGGGAGGACCGGGGAGCTGTTTTTT.